This T cell receptor beta chain emerged from a study of OX40 agonist ivuxolimab in advanced cancers. Study as a whole: Eligibility admitted prior anti-PD-1, anti-PD-L1 or anti-CTLA-4 therapy; about 39% had some. Findings and limits, study-wide: Researchers did not determine the expanded peripheral T cells' antigen specificity. Circulating CD4+ and CD8+ T cells showed clonal expansion by week 6 at 0.1 to 3.0 mg/kg. Certain nonresponding patients likewise had low normalized T-cell clonal expansion.

The protocol was immunoSEQ multiplex PCR, while the TCRdb copy is restricted to in-frame clones and leaves out a portion. Among more than 15,000 clones, 75% to 85% were seen once, and the ten largest hold approximately 3%. This clone showed up just a few times. Its antigen is not identified. The CDR3 spans 13 residues. The germline V and J ends were trimmed by 5 bases and 7 bases, with 12 bases remaining between them. Germline V lookup: CDR1 MNHEY, CDR2 SMNVEV (reference sequence). The chain recombines TRBV27 with TRBJ1-3; tentative D call: TRBD1 (5 bases). The material sequenced was CD4+ or CD8+ T cells sorted from blood, taken in a trial of the OX40 agonist ivuxolimab. The sequence was collected from an adult with an advanced solid tumor such as melanoma, head and neck, liver or kidney cancer. The CDR3 region is CASSPPGGNTIYF. CDR3 nucleotides: TGTGCCAGCAGTCCGCCCGGGGGGAACACCATATATTTT.